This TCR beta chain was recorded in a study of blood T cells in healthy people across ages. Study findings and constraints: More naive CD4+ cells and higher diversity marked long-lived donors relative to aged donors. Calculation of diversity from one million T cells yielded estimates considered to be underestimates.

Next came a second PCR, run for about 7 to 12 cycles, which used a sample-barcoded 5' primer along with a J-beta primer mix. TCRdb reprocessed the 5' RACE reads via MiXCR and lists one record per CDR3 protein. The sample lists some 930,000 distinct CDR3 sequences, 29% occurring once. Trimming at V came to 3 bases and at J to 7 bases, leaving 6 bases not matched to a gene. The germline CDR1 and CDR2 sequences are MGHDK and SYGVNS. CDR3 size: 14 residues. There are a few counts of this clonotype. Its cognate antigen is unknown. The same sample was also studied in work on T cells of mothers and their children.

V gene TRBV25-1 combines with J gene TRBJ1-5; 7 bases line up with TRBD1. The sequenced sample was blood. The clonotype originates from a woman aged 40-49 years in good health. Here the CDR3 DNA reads TGTGCCAGCAGTGATGAGGGGGCAGGACAGCCCCAGCATTTT. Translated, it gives CASSDEGAGQPQHF. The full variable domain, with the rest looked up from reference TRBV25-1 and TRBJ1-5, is EADIYQTPRYLVIGTGKKITLECSQTMGHDKMYWYQQDPGMELHLIHYSYGVNSTEKGDLSSESTVSRIRTEHFPLTLESARPSHTSQYLCASSDEGAGQPQHFGDGTRLSIL.